This TCR beta chain was identified during a study of beta chain features in type 1 diabetes. General observations from the study: The study found that naive, central memory and Treg TCRB repertoires appeared more similar in patients than in healthy donors. Equally in patients and controls, shorter templates might have been favored by PCR. The VDJ junctions of type 1 diabetes patients carried fewer insertions and more deletions.

This clone occurred a few times. Its antigen is currently unknown. The CDR3 is 14 amino acids. Deletions cut 0 bases from V and 5 bases from J, with 12 bases between. Germline V gives CDR1 SGHRS, CDR2 YFSETQ. Expressed TCRB transcripts got sequenced, as all isolated RNA was reverse transcribed. TCRdb's table, derived via immunoSEQ multiplex PCR, lists solely in-frame clones and lacks some. The sample has about 360,000 clones, roughly an eighth seen once. Naive, central memory, regulatory and stem cell-like memory cells within the CD4+ compartment were sorted using CD45RO/CCR7/CD25/CD127/CD95/CD27. The sample was naive CD4+ T cells from blood. The J gene is TRBJ2-7, the V gene TRBV5-1; possibly TRBD1 for D (6 bases). This TCR derives from a man in his late teens or twenties in good health. The CDR3 DNA is TGCGCCAGCAGCTTGGGACAGGAGGTCGACGAGCAGTACTTC. Translating gives CASSLGQEVDEQYF.